The 30 T cell receptor beta chains below all came from one sample that was sequenced in a study of shared clonotypes between healthy human individuals (TCRdb year 2020). Library prep was done by the immunoSEQ multiplex PCR assay. This is the immuneACCESS table as TCRdb keeps it, with only in-frame sequences that have V and J called. A part of the clones is gone; compared with another copy, unresolved V genes explain less than half, and the rest is unexplained. In this sample the table shows around 1.6 million clones, around 98% of which occur a single time. The ten largest clones capture 0.4% to 0.45% of the sample. Material for sequencing was naive CD4+ T cells sorted from blood. The cell subset or site label corresponds to: CD45RA+ positively selected. These receptors were obtained from a young man in good health.

This chain links TRBV7-9 with TRBJ1-1, with unresolved D. V dropped 5 bases and J dropped 5 bases, with 12 bases sitting between them. The CDR3 spans 13 residues. CDR1 is SEHNR, CDR2 FQNEAQ, per germline (reference sequence). CDR3 coding DNA: TGTGCCAGCAGCCGCAAGCCTCAGACTGAAGCTTTCTTT. Protein: CASSRKPQTEAFF.

The J gene is TRBJ2-7, the V gene TRBV5-1; D gene uncertain. CDR3 length: 12 amino acids. Germline V gene sequence: CDR1 SGHRS, CDR2 YFSETQ. Trimming removed 4 bases from V and 4 bases from J, with 9 bases in between. CDR3 residues: CASSATSYEQYF. The CDR3 coding sequence is TGCGCCAGCAGCGCTACCTCTTACGAGCAGTACTTC.

V and J are TRBV30 and TRBJ2-5; D perhaps matches TRBD1 (5 bases). V dropped 7 bases and J dropped 13 bases, with 10 bases sitting between them. Germline assignment: CDR1 GTSNPN and CDR2 SVGIG (reference sequence). The CDR3 has 8 residues. The CDR3 bases are TGTGCCTTGGACATGCCGTACTTC. This sequence encodes CALDMPYF. Using reference TRBV30 and TRBJ2-5 for the parts outside the CDR3, the full variable domain is SQTIHQWPATLVQPVGSPLSLECTVEGTSNPNLYWYRQAAGRGLQLLFYSVGIGQISSEVPQNLSASRPQDRQFILSSKKLLLSDSGFYLCALDMPYFGPGTRLLVL.

Regarding this clone: The sample holds other DNA sequences that translate to the same CDR3. The V gene is TRBV7-9, the J gene TRBJ2-7, with D possibly being TRBD1 (5 bases). V lost 5 bases, J lost 3 bases, and 11 bases lay in between. Germline CDR1 SEHNR, CDR2 FQNEAQ (reference sequence). The CDR3 has 13 amino acids. CDR3 region: CASSPRGGYEQYF. The CDR3 DNA reads TGTGCCAGCAGCCCAAGGGGCGGCTACGAGCAGTACTTC.

The chain joins TRBV11-2 to TRBJ1-5; possibly TRBD1 for D (5 bases). V lost 3 bases and J 7 bases, leaving 13 bases between the germline ends. Looked up from germline, CDR1 is SGHAT and CDR2 is FQNNGV. The CDR3 extends over 14 amino acids. The DNA for the CDR3 is TGTGCCAGCAGCTTTTCGCAGGGCGTCCAGCCCCAGCATTTT. It encodes CASSFSQGVQPQHF.

This chain joins TRBV6-1 and TRBJ1-5; D gene unclear. The germline V gene has CDR1 MNHNS and CDR2 SASEGT. The CDR3 consists of 16 residues. Trimming pared 2 bases from V and 2 bases from J, leaving 13 bases between. The DNA for the CDR3 is TGTGCCAGCAGTGAACCCCGCCCTGGGGGCAATCAGCCCCAGCATTTT. This encodes CASSEPRPGGNQPQHF.

The CDR3 nucleotides read TGCGCCAGCAGCTTGGGAATGCAGATCTCTGGAAACACCATATATTTT. This sequence encodes CASSLGMQISGNTIYF. This rearrangement joins TRBV5-1 to TRBJ1-3; no clear D. This CDR3 is built from 16 residues. The V and J ends lost 0 bases and 0 bases respectively, with 10 bases between them. The germline gives CDR1 SGHRS, CDR2 YFSETQ.

The rearrangement joins TRBV7-9 to TRBJ2-3; weak D call: TRBD2 (5 bases). The germline V gene encodes CDR1 SEHNR and CDR2 FQNEAQ (reference sequence). V gave up 5 bases and J gave up 4 bases, with 22 bases separating them. The CDR3 loop spans 17 amino acids. The CDR3 is CASSLTAEPTWADTQYF. The CDR3 bases are TGTGCCAGCAGCCTAACAGCGGAACCAACTTGGGCAGATACGCAGTATTTT.

This rearrangement joins TRBV5-6 to TRBJ2-7; 7 nucleotides match TRBD1. The germline gives CDR1 SGHDT, CDR2 YYEEEE. Trimming took 4 bases from V and 4 from J; bases not matched to a gene: 5. The CDR3 extends over 13 amino acids. CDR3 sequence (DNA): TGTGCCAGCAGCAAGAACAGGGGTTACGAGCAGTACTTC. It translates to CASSKNRGYEQYF.

The chain joins TRBV27 to TRBJ2-7; the D is unclear. The CDR3 sequence is 10 residues long. Trimming shortened V by 10 bases and J by 2 bases, and 6 bases separated the two germline ends. The germline gives CDR1 MNHEY, CDR2 SMNVEV (reference sequence). The CDR3 reads CAIPTYEQYF. In DNA form, the CDR3 reads TGTGCCATCCCTACCTACGAGCAGTACTTC.

The rearrangement uses TRBV7-9 and TRBJ2-7; 10 bases agree with TRBD2. Looked up from germline, CDR1 is SEHNR and CDR2 is FQNEAQ (reference sequence). The CDR3 has 15 residues. V shed 1 base, J shed 6 bases, and the junction held 6 bases outside the gene matches. CDR3 coding DNA: TGTGCCAGCAGCTTAGGGGAGCGGGAGGGCGGCGAGCAGTACTTC. As protein: CASSLGEREGGEQYF.

About this clone itself: Other DNA sequences in the sample encode the same CDR3. The chain uses TRBV28 and TRBJ2-7; D remains unclear. The V end lost 5 bases, the J end lost 4 bases, and 6 bases lay between the germline ends. The CDR3 is made up of 11 amino acids. The germline V gene encodes CDR1 MDHEN and CDR2 SYDVKM. The CDR3 DNA reads as TGTGCCAGCAGTCTTCGATACGAGCAGTACTTC. This codes for CASSLRYEQYF. The full variable domain, its missing parts supplied by reference TRBV28 and TRBJ2-7, is DVKVTQSSRYLVKRTGEKVFLECVQDMDHENMFWYRQDPGLGLRLIYFSYDVKMKEKGDIPEGYSVSREKKERFSLILESASTNQTSMYLCASSLRYEQYFGPGTRLTVT.

This clone was picked up one time. The V and J genes are TRBV13 and TRBJ2-2; TRBD2 matches at 11 bases. The trim removed 4 bases at V and 7 bases at J, leaving 8 bases unmatched. CDR3 length: 16 amino acids. Germline values: CDR1 PRHDT, CDR2 FYEKMQ (reference sequence). The CDR3 reads CASSSPLAGGIGELFF. In DNA form, the CDR3 reads TGTGCCAGCAGCTCCCCATTAGCGGGAGGGATCGGGGAGCTGTTTTTT.

The rearrangement joins TRBV28 to TRBJ2-3, with a weak D call TRBD2 (6 bases). Germline CDR1 is MDHEN and CDR2 is SYDVKM. CDR3 size: 13 residues. The germline V and J ends were trimmed by 7 bases and 2 bases, with 10 bases remaining between them. CDR3 nucleotide sequence: TGTGCCAGCACCGGGACTGCCACAGATACGCAGTATTTT. Translation: CASTGTATDTQYF.

DNA of the CDR3: TGTGCCAGCAGCTGGGGCAGGGGTGGGGCCTACAATGAGCAGTTCTTC. It codes for CASSWGRGGAYNEQFF. This sequence joins TRBV11-3 and TRBJ2-1, with D perhaps matching TRBD1 (6 bases). The CDR3 totals 16 residues. The V gene lost 4 bases and the J gene lost 2 bases, with 15 bases spanning the gap. Germline CDR1 SGHNT, CDR2 YENEEA. Full variable domain (rest looked up from reference TRBV11-3 and TRBJ2-1): EAGVVQSPRYKIIEKKQPVAFWCNPISGHNTLYWYLQNLGQGPELLIRYENEEAVDDSQLPKDRFSAERLKGVDSTLKIQPAELGDSAVYLCASSWGRGGAYNEQFFGPGTRLTVL.

This clone was counted once. The chain's CDR3 is CASSLAGSGSYNEQFF. In DNA, the CDR3 is TGTGCCAGCAGCTTAGCGGGTAGCGGCTCCTACAATGAGCAGTTCTTC. The chain recombines TRBV7-2 with TRBJ2-1, with D perhaps matching TRBD2 (6 bases). Trimming shortened V by 0 bases and J by 0 bases, and 9 bases separated the two germline ends. Germline V CDR1 and CDR2: SGHTA, FQGNSA. There are 16 residues in the CDR3.

This rearrangement joins TRBV28 to TRBJ2-7; 10 nucleotides align to TRBD2. J was trimmed by 5 bases and V by 5 bases; bases with no gene match: 12. The germline CDR1 and CDR2 sequences are MDHEN and SYDVKM. The CDR3 runs 16 residues. DNA of the CDR3: TGTGCCAGCAGTCCCCTCCCGACTAGCGGGTTCCACGAGCAGTACTTC. This encodes CASSPLPTSGFHEQYF.

The V gene is TRBV27, the J gene TRBJ2-1; possible D gene TRBD1, 6 bases. Trimming left V 3 bases short and J 2 bases short, with 14 bases between. Germline lookup yields CDR1 MNHEY and CDR2 SMNVEV (reference sequence). The CDR3 has 16 amino acids. The CDR3 sequence is CASSFSDRSPYNEQFF. CDR3 DNA sequence: TGTGCCAGCAGTTTCTCAGACAGGAGCCCCTACAATGAGCAGTTCTTC.

The chain recombines TRBV6-5 with TRBJ1-5; no clear D gene. V was cut by 1 base and J by 3 bases, with 10 bases left in between. The CDR3 sequence is 15 residues long. CDR1 and CDR2 (germline): MNHEY, SVGAGI. This chain's CDR3 is CASSYFPGNNQPQHF. The DNA of the CDR3 is TGTGCCAGCAGTTACTTTCCTGGGAACAATCAGCCCCAGCATTTT.

This chain joins TRBV7-6 and TRBJ1-1; TRBD1 is a possible D gene (5 bases). This CDR3 comprises 14 residues. The germline V gene encodes CDR1 SGHVS and CDR2 FNYEAQ. The ends were cut back, 0 bases at V and 4 bases at J, with 9 bases in the middle. Here the CDR3 DNA reads TGTGCCAGCAGCTTAGCGCAGGGTCTCACTGAAGCTTTCTTT. It is translated as CASSLAQGLTEAFF.

The chain links TRBV7-2 to TRBJ2-4; the D gene could be TRBD1 or TRBD2 (6 bases each). The CDR3 totals 15 residues. The V gene lost 3 bases and the J gene lost 1 base, with 10 bases spanning the gap. CDR1 and CDR2 from the germline V gene are SGHTA and FQGNSA. DNA of the CDR3: TGTGCCAGCAGCTTGGGGGGCTCTGCCAAAAACATTCAGTACTTC. Amino acid sequence: CASSLGGSAKNIQYF.

Note on this clone: The same CDR3 arises from other DNA sequences in this sample as well. V usage is TRBV6-1 and J usage is TRBJ1-3, with unresolved D. Trimming removed 2 bases from V and 0 bases from J, with 2 bases in between. Germline V gene data show CDR1 as MNHNS and CDR2 as SASEGT. There are 13 residues in the CDR3. As DNA, the CDR3 is TGTGCCAGCAGTGAAATCTCTGGAAACACCATATATTTT. Translating it yields CASSEISGNTIYF.

The gene calls are TRBV10-2 and TRBJ2-5; TRBD2 is a possible D gene (5 bases). The CDR3 consists of 15 residues. From germline, CDR1 is WSHSY and CDR2 SAAADI. The V end was cut by 4 bases, the J end by 0 bases, with 12 bases between. Here the CDR3 DNA reads TGCGCCAGCAGTGGAAGGACGGGGTACCAAGAGACCCAGTACTTC. Translation gives CASSGRTGYQETQYF.

This clone was counted a single time. The rearrangement links TRBV13 to TRBJ2-1; 11 bases fit TRBD2. There are 15 residues in the CDR3. Germline V lookup: CDR1 PRHDT, CDR2 FYEKMQ (reference sequence). The trim removed 6 bases at V and 7 bases at J, leaving 8 bases unmatched. The CDR3 loop is CASRFSGRAKNEQFF. CDR3 sequence (DNA): TGTGCCAGCAGATTTAGCGGGAGGGCCAAGAATGAGCAGTTCTTC.

With regard to this clone: The limits of the CDR3 on the DNA are not certain, so only TCRdb's listed CDR3 is given. The chain has TRBV6-5 and TRBJ2-7; TRBD1, the table's D call, lacks a check against the DNA. Germline CDR1 and CDR2: MNHEY and SVGAGI. The CDR3 is 15 residues long, counting both termini. CDR3: CASSSSTGAIYEQYF.

The CDR3 DNA follows: TGTGCCAGTAGTATAGGCCAGGGCGAGAGCTATGGCTACACCTTC. Translating it yields CASSIGQGESYGYTF. The chain links TRBV19 to TRBJ1-2, with D possibly TRBD1 on 5 matching bases. CDR1 LNHDA and CDR2 SQIVND come from the germline V gene (reference sequence). Trimming cost V 1 base and J 4 bases, with 13 bases left between them. This CDR3 is built from 15 residues.

Remarks on this clone: Other nucleotide sequences from this sample produce the same CDR3. The chain employs TRBV10-3 and TRBJ2-5, with D unresolved. The germline V and J ends were trimmed by 0 bases and 3 bases, with 2 bases remaining between them. This CDR3 region has 12 residues. CDR1 is ENHRY, CDR2 SYGVKD, per germline. CDR3 in amino acids: CAISESEETQYF. CDR3 nucleotides: TGTGCCATCAGTGAGTCTGAAGAGACCCAGTACTTC.

This chain links TRBV6-1 with TRBJ2-7, with a weak D call TRBD1 (6 bases). The CDR3 sequence is 15 residues long. Germline assignment: CDR1 MNHNS and CDR2 SASEGT. Trimming removed 7 bases at V and 2 bases at J, with 18 bases between. The CDR3 sequence is CASKLSPQGTYEQYF. DNA of the CDR3: TGTGCCAGCAAGCTATCTCCACAGGGCACCTACGAGCAGTACTTC.

This clone appeared once. This chain links TRBV28 with TRBJ1-4, with a tentative D call TRBD1 (6 bases). Germline values: CDR1 MDHEN, CDR2 SYDVKM. The CDR3 has 14 residues. V was trimmed by 5 bases and J by 4 bases, leaving 11 bases between them. The CDR3 is CASSPGQHNEKLFF. DNA for the CDR3: TGTGCCAGCAGTCCGGGACAACATAATGAAAAACTGTTTTTT.

CDR3 bases: TGTGCCAGCAGCTTGGGCGTCAGGAGTAACAATGAGCAGTTCTTC. It encodes CASSLGVRSNNEQFF. The chain has TRBV5-4 and TRBJ2-1, with unresolved D. This CDR3 has 15 amino acids. Trimming removed 0 bases from V and 5 bases from J, with 12 bases in between. The germline V gene encodes CDR1 SGHNT and CDR2 YYREEE (reference sequence).